These T cell receptor beta chains were read from a single sample in a study of blood T cell repertoires in COVID-19. The data were produced by immunoSEQ multiplex PCR, yet TCRdb's version contains in-frame clones alone and is incomplete. The sample yields 300,000 or so clones, approximately 90% seen once. Sequencing was done on a sample of PBMCs or T cells enriched from blood (not recorded which). These receptors came from a woman in her twenties or thirties who had recovered from COVID-19. Each CDR3 is given with its conserved first and last residue.

16 TRBV5-4 CASRPSSGTYTDTQYF
15 TRBV27 CASSLVSGQRYGYTF
14 TRBV5-4 CASSPSGVKYEQYF
17 TRBV9 CASSFGTEGPTDSPLHF
17 TRBV2 CASSESPLALSSYEQYF
12 TRBV9 CASSVDQGGYTF
14 TRBV30 CAWHRAGNGSPLHF
16 TRBV6-2/TRBV6-3 CASSYSRVFGTDTQYF
13 TRBV4-1 CASSHPRGNEQFF
16 TRBV7-2 CASGKATPGAYQTQYF
13 TRBV28 CASSLQGPRGYTF
15 TRBV11-2 CASSLGVPGGGGYTF
15 TRBV6-4 CASSEGQGGPDTQYF
13 TRBV2 CASSGTGGPEAFF
14 TRBV30 CAWSILAGNYEQFF
15 TRBV7-2 CASSQGQTWSEKLFF
14 TRBV6-2/TRBV6-3 CASSYAHRNSGYTF
15 TRBV21-1 CASSKVVAGSSEAFF
14 TRBV30 CAWSKITGNQPQHF
14 TRBV6-5 CASSYSISGYEQYF
14 TRBV7-2 CASSLGGGLETQYF
12 TRBV19 CASSGGDWGQYF
16 TRBV29-1 CSAKGGDRGLLETQYF
13 TRBV27 CASSLYFYNEQFF
14 TRBV5-4 CASSLAASYNEQFF
15 TRBV28 CASSPPGQGNYEQYF
15 TRBV18 CASSLRGFSEETQYF
14 TRBV6-2/TRBV6-3 CASSRPSGSWEQFF
14 TRBV3-1/TRBV3-2 CASSQVTGQETQYF